This T cell receptor beta chain was observed in a study of blood T cells in healthy people across ages. With 4 bases removed from V and 5 bases from J, the gap between germline ends came to 9 bases. The CDR3 sequence is 12 residues long. Germline loops: CDR1 SGDLS, CDR2 YYNGEE. Only a few counts were recorded for this clonotype. A second PCR of about 6 to 11 cycles used a sample-barcoded 5' primer and a J-beta primer mix. Via MiXCR, TCRdb re-called the 5' RACE reads, giving one row per CDR3 protein. This table has some 1.5 million distinct CDR3 sequences, about 28% appearing once. Staff drew roughly 10 milliliters of peripheral blood from each donor. Extractions gave at least 5.5 micrograms of total RNA per sample.

The sample consisted of blood. The receptor was derived from a woman in her twenties or thirties in good health. The J gene is TRBJ1-2, the V gene TRBV9; no firm D call. The CDR3 region has the DNA TGTGCCAGCAGCTATCAATCTTATGGCTACACCTTC. This encodes CASSYQSYGYTF.